This T cell receptor (beta chain) appears in the sequencing data of a study of blood T cell repertoires in COVID-19. On the study more broadly: PBMCs, B-cell-depleted T cells, or T cells were the source of the cDNA or gDNA that made up the material.

V was pared by 8 bases and J by 5 bases, with 12 bases of the junction left unmatched. The CDR3 is 15 amino acids. Per germline, CDR1 MNHEY and CDR2 SVGAGI. Clones were sequenced by immunoSEQ multiplex PCR, and TCRdb holds only the in-frame ones, with some missing. The data hold about 270,000 clones, with roughly 88% observed a single time. Participants were aged about 18 to 100 years from roughly 25 US areas. In assigning cohorts, the study relied on participant-reported clinical history. The TCR comes from a woman aged 40 to 49 with acute COVID-19. The sequencing input was PBMCs or T cells enriched from blood (not recorded which). The chain carries TRBV6-5 and TRBJ2-1; 7 bases are shared with TRBD2. CDR3 in DNA: TGTGCCAGCTGGGGTAGCGGGCGTCCCAACAATGAGCAGTTCTTC. Translation: CASWGSGRPNNEQFF.